Shown below are 5 T cell receptor beta chains from a single sample sequenced in a study of shared clonotypes between healthy human individuals. The protocol was immunoSEQ multiplex PCR, while the TCRdb copy is restricted to in-frame clones and leaves out a portion. Of approximately 110,000 clones listed, approximately 70% were seen once; the top ten hold 20% to 25%. Sequenced sample: memory CD8+ T cells sorted from blood. The sample's subset: CD45RO+ cells pooled with CCR7-negative TemRA cells. The receptors come from a woman aged 25 to 39 in good health.

This sequence joins TRBV5-1 and TRBJ2-1; TRBD2 agrees at 9 bases. The CDR3 spans 14 residues. Germline V CDR1 and CDR2: SGHRS, YFSETQ. V shed 0 bases and J 15 bases; nucleotides not matched to a gene: 10. The CDR3 region has the DNA TGCGCCAGCAGCTTGGCCCCTGGTAGCGGGAGTCGGTTCTTC. Translating it yields CASSLAPGSGSRFF.

The rearrangement links TRBV7-6 to TRBJ2-7, with D tentatively TRBD1 (6 bases). V was cut by 0 bases and J by 3 bases, with 15 bases left in between. The germline CDR1 and CDR2 sequences are SGHVS and FNYEAQ. The CDR3 is made up of 16 amino acids. CDR3 amino acids: CASSLAPAGEVYEQYF. The CDR3 coding sequence is TGTGCCAGCAGCTTAGCGCCGGCAGGGGAAGTCTACGAGCAGTACTTC.

V is TRBV6-6 and J is TRBJ2-6, with D uncertain. The V end was cut by 5 bases, the J end by 0 bases, with 5 bases between. Germline values: CDR1 MNHNY, CDR2 SVGAGI (reference sequence). The CDR3 consists of 14 residues. The CDR3 reads CASSHLSGANVLTF. The CDR3 DNA reads as TGTGCCAGCAGTCACCTCTCTGGGGCCAACGTCCTGACTTTC.

The chain couples TRBV6-5 to TRBJ2-1; 7 nucleotides align to TRBD1. From germline, CDR1 is MNHEY and CDR2 SVGAGI. The CDR3 is 15 amino acids. V shed 5 bases and J 1 base; nucleotides not matched to a gene: 5. The CDR3 here is CASSNQGESYNEQFF. The CDR3 DNA reads TGTGCCAGCAGTAATCAGGGGGAGTCCTACAATGAGCAGTTCTTC.

The V gene is TRBV10-3, the J gene TRBJ1-2; 8 bases fit TRBD1. CDR1 is ENHRY, CDR2 SYGVKD, per germline. The CDR3 length is 17 residues. Losses at the gene ends were 5 bases for V and 2 bases for J; bases not matched to a gene: 13. DNA of the CDR3: TGTGCCATCAGTTACCAGGGGGCAACCAACCAAAACTATGGCTACACCTTC. Protein: CAISYQGATNQNYGYTF.